This is a list of T cell receptor beta chains from one sample in a study of blood T cell repertoires in COVID-19. The data were produced by immunoSEQ multiplex PCR, yet TCRdb's version contains in-frame clones alone and is incomplete. The data hold 200,000 to 250,000 clones, with roughly 85% observed a single time. Sequencing was done on a sample of peripheral blood. The receptors originated from a woman aged 70-85 years with COVID-19, enrolled during active disease. Both conserved end residues are part of each CDR3. D genes are given only for firm matches. The size entry is marked missing in some rows and otherwise reads once, few, many or a size class.

TRBV6-5,TRBD2,TRBJ2-2,.,CASTLAGDTGELFF,TGTGCCAGCACCCTAGCGGGAGACACCGGGGAGCTGTTTTTT
TRBV6-2/TRBV6-3,.,TRBJ2-5,.,CASSYEGETQYF,TGTGCCAGCAGTTATGAGGGAGAGACCCAGTACTTC
TRBV24-1,TRBD1,TRBJ2-2,.,CATSETGTGRTGELFF,TGTGCCACCAGTGAAACCGGGACAGGGAGGACCGGGGAGCTGTTTTTT
TRBV5-1,.,TRBJ2-1,.,CASRFSGNSYNEQFF,TGCGCCAGCAGATTTAGCGGAAACTCCTACAATGAGCAGTTCTTC
TRBV5-6,TRBD1,TRBJ1-2,.,CASSLTGGPLGYTF,TGTGCCAGCAGTCTTACAGGGGGCCCGTTGGGCTACACCTTC
TRBV6-5,.,TRBJ1-2,.,CASSYSGALSSGYTF,TGTGCCAGCAGTTACTCTGGGGCGCTAAGTTCTGGCTACACCTTC
TRBV6-5,TRBD1,TRBJ1-1,once,CASSTQGVFTEAFF,TGTGCCAGCAGTACACAGGGGGTCTTCACTGAAGCTTTCTTT
TRBV14,TRBD2,TRBJ2-1,.,CASSPGTTHAEQFF,TGTGCCAGCAGCCCCGGGACTACCCATGCGGAGCAGTTCTTC
TRBV5-4,.,TRBJ1-2,.,CASSLRLQNYGYTF,TGTGCCAGCAGCTTGCGTCTACAGAACTATGGCTACACCTTC
TRBV4-3,.,TRBJ1-4,.,CASSQGGGVGGFNEKLFF,TGCGCCAGCAGCCAAGGGGGAGGTGTTGGGGGTTTTAATGAAAAACTGTTTTTT
TRBV24-1,.,TRBJ2-3,.,CATSDFLPGTQYF,TGTGCCACCAGTGATTTCCTCCCGGGTACGCAGTATTTT
TRBV5-4,TRBD1,TRBJ1-2,.,CASSGSGTGVDGYTF,TGTGCCAGCAGCGGAAGCGGGACAGGGGTAGATGGCTACACCTTC
TRBV19,.,TRBJ1-2,.,CASSPGGTNYGYTF,TGTGCCAGTAGCCCGGGGGGTACTAACTATGGCTACACCTTC
TRBV12-5,.,TRBJ1-2,.,CASGQYNGYTF,TGTGCTAGTGGCCAATACAATGGCTACACCTTC
TRBV19,.,TRBJ1-2,.,CASTPVPVNGYTF,TGTGCCAGTACCCCTGTCCCGGTAAATGGCTACACCTTC
TRBV4-2,TRBD1,TRBJ2-7,.,CASRPEGQIPYEQYF,TGTGCCAGCAGGCCAGAGGGACAGATTCCCTACGAGCAGTACTTC
TRBV6-2/TRBV6-3,.,TRBJ1-4,.,CASSYFGQPNEKLFF,TGTGCCAGCAGTTACTTTGGGCAGCCAAATGAAAAACTGTTTTTT
TRBV6-1,.,TRBJ1-3,.,CASSEISEIGNTIYF,TGTGCCAGCAGTGAAATTAGTGAAATCGGAAACACCATATATTTT
TRBV3-1/TRBV3-2,.,TRBJ2-1,.,CASSLGEYEQFF,TGTGCCAGCAGCCTTGGAGAGTATGAGCAGTTCTTC
TRBV6-4,.,TRBJ1-2,.,CASSTRQDYGYTF,TGTGCCAGCAGTACCCGGCAGGACTATGGCTACACCTTC
TRBV5-4,TRBD2,TRBJ2-2,.,CASSLGTSGLNTGELFF,TGTGCCAGCAGCTTGGGAACTAGCGGACTGAACACCGGGGAGCTGTTTTTT
TRBV6-2/TRBV6-3,TRBD1,TRBJ1-1,.,CASSSHRGDTEAFF,TGTGCCAGCAGTTCTCACAGGGGGGACACTGAAGCTTTCTTT
TRBV27,.,TRBJ1-4,.,CASSTLDGGGNNEKLFF,TGTGCCAGCAGCACCCTCGACGGGGGGGGGAATAATGAAAAACTGTTTTTT
TRBV19,TRBD1,TRBJ1-6,few,CASNPQGANSPLHF,TGTGCCAGTAACCCACAGGGGGCAAATTCACCCCTCCACTTT
TRBV19,.,TRBJ1-2,.,CASSIISPRGSYGYTF,TGTGCCAGTAGTATCATATCCCCACGGGGAAGCTATGGCTACACCTTC
TRBV24-1,TRBD2,TRBJ2-1,.,CATSASGAYNEQFF,TGTGCCACCAGTGCTAGCGGGGCCTACAATGAGCAGTTCTTC